This T cell receptor (beta chain) stems from a study of blood T cell repertoires in COVID-19. Study in general: T cells, B-cell-depleted T cells, or PBMCs supplied cDNA or gDNA.

All enrollees were about 18 to 95 years old and from some 24 US areas. Either two negative PCRs, clearance, or symptom resolution qualified Cohort 3 donors as recovered. Source study methods: The assay estimated nucleated cells by amplifying reference gene primers. The repertoire was sequenced with immunoSEQ multiplex PCR; TCRdb's copy has only in-frame clones and lacks some. That table is the source of V, J and clone size, and D and trimming were worked out from the DNA. The data hold around 450,000 clones, with 87% observed a single time. V was clipped by 1 base and J by 8 bases; unmatched bases: 15. The CDR3 extends over 19 amino acids. Germline CDR1 SGHRS, CDR2 YFSETQ.

The TCR was taken from a woman in her late teens or twenties who had recovered from COVID-19. The sequenced sample was PBMCs or T cells enriched from blood (not recorded which). This chain connects TRBV5-1 to TRBJ1-6, with 10 bases aligning to TRBD1. The CDR3: CASSLIGIRTGGIYSPLHF. DNA of the CDR3: TGCGCCAGCAGCTTGATTGGTATAAGGACAGGGGGAATCTATTCACCCCTCCACTTT.